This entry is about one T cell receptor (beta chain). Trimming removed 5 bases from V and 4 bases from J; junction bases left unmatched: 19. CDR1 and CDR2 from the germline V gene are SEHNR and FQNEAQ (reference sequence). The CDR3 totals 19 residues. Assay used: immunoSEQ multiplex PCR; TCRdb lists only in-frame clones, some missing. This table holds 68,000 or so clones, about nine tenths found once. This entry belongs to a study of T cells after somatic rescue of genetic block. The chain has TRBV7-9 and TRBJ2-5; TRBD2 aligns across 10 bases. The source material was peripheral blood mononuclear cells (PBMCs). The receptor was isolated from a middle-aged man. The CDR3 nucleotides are TGTGCCAGCAGCCCAGGGACCCTCGGGAGCGGGAGGGCCTTAGAGACCCAGTACTTC. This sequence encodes CASSPGTLGSGRALETQYF. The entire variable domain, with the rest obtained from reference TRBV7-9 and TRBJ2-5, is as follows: DTGVSQNPRHKITKRGQNVTFRCDPISEHNRLYWYRQTLGQGPEFLTYFQNEAQLEKSRLLSDRFSAERPKGSFSTLEIQRTEQGDSAMYLCASSPGTLGSGRALETQYFGPGTRLLVL.